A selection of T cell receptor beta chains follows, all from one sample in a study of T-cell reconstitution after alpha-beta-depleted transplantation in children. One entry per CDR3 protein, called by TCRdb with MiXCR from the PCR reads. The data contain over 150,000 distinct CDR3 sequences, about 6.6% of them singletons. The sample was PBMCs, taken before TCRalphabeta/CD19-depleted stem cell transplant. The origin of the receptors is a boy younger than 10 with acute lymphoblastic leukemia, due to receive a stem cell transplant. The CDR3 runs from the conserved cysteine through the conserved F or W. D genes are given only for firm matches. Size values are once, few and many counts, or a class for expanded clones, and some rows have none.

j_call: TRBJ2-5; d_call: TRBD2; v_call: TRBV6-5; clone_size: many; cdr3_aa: CASSYSRLAGSFGQTQYF; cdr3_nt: TGTGCCAGCAGTTACTCCCGTCTAGCGGGGTCGTTTGGGCAGACCCAGTACTTC
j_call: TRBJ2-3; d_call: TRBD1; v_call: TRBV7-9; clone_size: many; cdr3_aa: CASSSQGATTDTQYF; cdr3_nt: TGTGCCAGCAGCTCTCAGGGGGCCACGACAGATACGCAGTATTTT
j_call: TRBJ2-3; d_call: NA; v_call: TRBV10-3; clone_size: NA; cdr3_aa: CAISPDSTDTQYF; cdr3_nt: TGTGCCATCAGTCCGGACAGCACAGATACGCAGTATTTT
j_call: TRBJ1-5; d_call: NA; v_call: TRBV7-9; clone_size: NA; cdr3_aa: CASTIGNQPQHF; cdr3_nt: TGTGCCAGCACCATTGGGAATCAGCCCCAGCATTTT
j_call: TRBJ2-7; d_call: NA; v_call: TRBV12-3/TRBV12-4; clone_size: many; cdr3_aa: CASSRSPLGFHEQYF; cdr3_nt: TGTGCCAGCAGCCGATCCCCTCTAGGTTTCCACGAGCAGTACTTC
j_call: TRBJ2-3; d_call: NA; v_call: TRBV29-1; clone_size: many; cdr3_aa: CSVRPGDTQYF; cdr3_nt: TGCAGCGTCCGACCGGGAGATACGCAGTATTTT
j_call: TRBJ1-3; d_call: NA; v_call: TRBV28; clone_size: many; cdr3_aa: CASSSGPSSGNTIYF; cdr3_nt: TGTGCCAGCAGTTCTGGACCAAGCTCTGGAAACACCATATATTTT
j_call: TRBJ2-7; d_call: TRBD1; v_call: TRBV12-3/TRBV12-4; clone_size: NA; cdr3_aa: CASSLGTDSYEQYF; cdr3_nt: TGTGCCAGCAGTCTCGGGACAGATTCCTACGAGCAGTACTTC
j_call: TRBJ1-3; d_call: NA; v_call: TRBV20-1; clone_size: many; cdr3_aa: CSASRGGNTIYF; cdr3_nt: TGCAGTGCTAGTCGGGGAGGGAACACCATATATTTT
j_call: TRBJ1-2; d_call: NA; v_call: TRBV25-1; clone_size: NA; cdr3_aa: CASSDTAYLYGYTF; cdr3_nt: TGTGCCAGCAGTGATACGGCCTATCTCTATGGCTACACCTTC
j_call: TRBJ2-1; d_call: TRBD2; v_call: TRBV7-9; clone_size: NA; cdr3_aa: CASSPAGKEREGPKVF; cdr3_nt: TGTGCCAGCAGCCCCGCCGGAAAAGAGCGGGAGGGCCCGAAGGTCTTC
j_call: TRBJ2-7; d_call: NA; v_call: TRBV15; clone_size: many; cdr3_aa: CATSRGYYRDKEDEQYF; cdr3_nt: TGTGCCACCAGCAGGGGCTACTACAGGGACAAAGAGGACGAGCAGTACTTC
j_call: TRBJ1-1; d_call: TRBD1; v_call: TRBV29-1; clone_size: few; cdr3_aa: CSVDETGEGNTEAFF; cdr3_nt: TGCAGCGTGGACGAGACAGGGGAGGGGAACACTGAAGCTTTCTTT
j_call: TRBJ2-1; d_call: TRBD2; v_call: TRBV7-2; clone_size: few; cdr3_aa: CASSLRISGGAWNEQFF; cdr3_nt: TGTGCCAGCAGCTTAAGGATAAGCGGGGGGGCCTGGAATGAGCAGTTCTTC
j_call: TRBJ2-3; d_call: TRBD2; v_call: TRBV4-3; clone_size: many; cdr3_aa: CASSQVLAGVDTQYF; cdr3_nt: TGCGCCAGCAGCCAAGTACTAGCGGGGGTTGATACGCAGTATTTT
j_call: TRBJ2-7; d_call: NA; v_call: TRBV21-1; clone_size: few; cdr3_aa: CASSKGTGTPYEQYF; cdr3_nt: TGTGCCAGCAGCAAAGGGACAGGGACCCCATACGAGCAGTACTTC
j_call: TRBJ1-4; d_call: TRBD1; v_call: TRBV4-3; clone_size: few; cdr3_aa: CASSQVLGTGEWMDEKLFF; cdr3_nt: TGCGCCAGCAGCCAAGTTTTAGGGACAGGGGAGTGGATGGACGAAAAACTGTTTTTT
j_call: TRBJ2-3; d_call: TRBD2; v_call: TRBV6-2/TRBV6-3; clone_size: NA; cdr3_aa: CASSYSIAGANFIGTDTQYF; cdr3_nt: TGTGCCAGCAGTTACTCGATAGCGGGGGCCAACTTCATAGGCACAGATACGCAGTATTTT
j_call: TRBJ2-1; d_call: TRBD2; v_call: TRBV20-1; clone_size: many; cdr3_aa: CSASTPAAGGYNEQFF; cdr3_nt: TGCAGTGCTAGTACGCCAGCAGCGGGAGGATACAATGAGCAGTTCTTC
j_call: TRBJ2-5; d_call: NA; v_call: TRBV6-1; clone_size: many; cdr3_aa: CASGSGYQETQYF; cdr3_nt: TGTGCCAGCGGGTCGGGCTACCAAGAGACCCAGTACTTC
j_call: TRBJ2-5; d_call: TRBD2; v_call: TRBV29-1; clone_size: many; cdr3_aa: CSVGLAGGQETQYF; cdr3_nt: TGCAGCGTTGGACTAGCGGGGGGCCAAGAGACCCAGTACTTC
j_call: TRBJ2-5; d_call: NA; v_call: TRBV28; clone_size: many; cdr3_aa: CASSLEFRGLQETQYF; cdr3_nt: TGTGCCAGCAGTTTAGAGTTCAGGGGACTACAAGAGACCCAGTACTTC
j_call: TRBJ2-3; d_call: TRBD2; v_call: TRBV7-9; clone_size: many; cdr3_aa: CASSLAIAGDNTDTQYF; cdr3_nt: TGTGCCAGCAGCTTAGCGATAGCGGGAGACAACACAGATACGCAGTATTTT
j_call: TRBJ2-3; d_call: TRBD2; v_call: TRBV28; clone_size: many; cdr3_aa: CASSPRTSGRTDTQYF; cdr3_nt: TGTGCCAGCAGTCCCCGGACTAGCGGCCGCACAGATACGCAGTATTTT
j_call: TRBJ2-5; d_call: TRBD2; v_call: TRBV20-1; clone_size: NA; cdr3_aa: CSARAISGEKAETQYF; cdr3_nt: TGCAGTGCTAGAGCTATTAGCGGGGAGAAGGCGGAGACCCAGTACTTC
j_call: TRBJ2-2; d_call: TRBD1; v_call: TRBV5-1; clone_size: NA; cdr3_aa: CASSLWTGTNTGELFF; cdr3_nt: TGCGCCAGCAGCTTGTGGACAGGGACGAACACCGGGGAGCTGTTTTTT
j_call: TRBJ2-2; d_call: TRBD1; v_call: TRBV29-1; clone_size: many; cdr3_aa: CSVAPLGQGRRGELFF; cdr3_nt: TGCAGCGTCGCACCCCTCGGACAGGGGAGACGCGGGGAGCTGTTTTTT
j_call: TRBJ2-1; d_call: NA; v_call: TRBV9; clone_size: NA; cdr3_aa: CASSAQGVGTYNEQFF; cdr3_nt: TGTGCCAGCAGCGCCCAGGGTGTAGGCACCTACAATGAGCAGTTCTTC
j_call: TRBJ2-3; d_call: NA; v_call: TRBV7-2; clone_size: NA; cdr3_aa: CASSREATDTQYF; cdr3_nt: TGTGCCAGCAGTAGGGAGGCCACAGATACGCAGTATTTT
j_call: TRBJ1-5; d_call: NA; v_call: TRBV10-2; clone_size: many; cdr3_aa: CASSEWTGNQPQHF; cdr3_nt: TGCGCCAGCAGTGAGTGGACAGGCAATCAGCCCCAGCATTTT
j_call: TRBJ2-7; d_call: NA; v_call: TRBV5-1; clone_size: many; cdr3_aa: CASSLGPRQAYEQYF; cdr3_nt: TGCGCCAGCAGCTTGGGTCCAAGGCAGGCCTACGAGCAGTACTTC
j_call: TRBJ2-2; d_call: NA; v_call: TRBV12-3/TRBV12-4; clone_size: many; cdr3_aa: CASSGNMPGELFF; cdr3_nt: TGTGCCAGCAGTGGAAATATGCCCGGGGAGCTGTTTTTT
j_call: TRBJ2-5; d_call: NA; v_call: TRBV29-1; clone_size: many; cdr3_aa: CSVEYFQETQYF; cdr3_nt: TGCAGCGTTGAATACTTCCAAGAGACCCAGTACTTC
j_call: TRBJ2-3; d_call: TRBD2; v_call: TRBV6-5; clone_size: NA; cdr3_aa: CASSYSGGFTDTQYF; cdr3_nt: TGTGCCAGCAGTTACAGCGGGGGGTTCACAGATACGCAGTATTTT
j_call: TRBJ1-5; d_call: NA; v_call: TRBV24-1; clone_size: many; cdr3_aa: CATSGPDQPQHF; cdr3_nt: TGTGCCACCAGTGGACCCGATCAGCCCCAGCATTTT
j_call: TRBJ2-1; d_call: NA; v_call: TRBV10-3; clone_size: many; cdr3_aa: CAISESTQGSYNEQFF; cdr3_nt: TGTGCCATCAGTGAGTCGACTCAGGGGAGCTACAATGAGCAGTTCTTC
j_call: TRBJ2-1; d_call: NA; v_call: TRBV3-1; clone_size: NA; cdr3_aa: CASCQQPRDFSSSYNEQFF; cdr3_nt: TGTGCCAGCTGCCAGCAGCCCCGGGACTTTTCGAGCTCCTACAATGAGCAGTTCTTC
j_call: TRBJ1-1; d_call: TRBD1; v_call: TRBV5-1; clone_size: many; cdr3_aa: CASSLGTGSNTEAFF; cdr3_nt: TGCGCCAGCAGCTTGGGGACAGGGTCGAACACTGAAGCTTTCTTT
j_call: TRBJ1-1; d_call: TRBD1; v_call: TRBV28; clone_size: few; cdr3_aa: CASSRQGTNTEAFF; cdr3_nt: TGTGCCAGCAGTAGACAGGGAACGAACACTGAAGCTTTCTTT
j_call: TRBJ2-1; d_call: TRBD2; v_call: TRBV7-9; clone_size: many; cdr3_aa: CASSSPSSSGYNEQFF; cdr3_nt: TGTGCCAGCAGCTCGCCGTCGTCTAGCGGATACAATGAGCAGTTCTTC
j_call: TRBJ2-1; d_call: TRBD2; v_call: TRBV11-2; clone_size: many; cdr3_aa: CASSLIPGLAGSWNEQFF; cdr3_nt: TGTGCCAGCAGCTTAATCCCGGGACTAGCGGGATCATGGAATGAGCAGTTCTTC
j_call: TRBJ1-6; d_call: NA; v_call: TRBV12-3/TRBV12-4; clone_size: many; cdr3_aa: CASTPKIPPGSPLHF; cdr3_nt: TGTGCCAGCACCCCCAAGATACCGCCCGGGTCACCCCTCCACTTT
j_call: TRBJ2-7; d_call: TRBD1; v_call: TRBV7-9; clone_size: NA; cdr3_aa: CAGDRGYEQYF; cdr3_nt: TGTGCCGGTGACAGGGGGTACGAGCAGTACTTC
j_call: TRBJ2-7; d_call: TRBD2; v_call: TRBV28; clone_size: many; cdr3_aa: CASRFATGTSGYEQYF; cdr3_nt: TGTGCCAGCAGATTTGCCACCGGGACTAGCGGATACGAGCAGTACTTC
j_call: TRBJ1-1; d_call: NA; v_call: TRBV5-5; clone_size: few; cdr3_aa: CASSLHPEQAFF; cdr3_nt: TGTGCCAGCAGCTTGCACCCTGAGCAAGCTTTCTTT
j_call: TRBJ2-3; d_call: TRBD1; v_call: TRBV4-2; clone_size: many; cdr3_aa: CASSLQGDTDTQYF; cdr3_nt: TGTGCCAGCAGCCTGCAGGGGGACACAGATACGCAGTATTTT
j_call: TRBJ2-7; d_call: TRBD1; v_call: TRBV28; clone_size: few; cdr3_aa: CASKGQVSYEQYF; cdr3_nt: TGTGCCAGCAAGGGACAGGTTTCCTACGAGCAGTACTTC
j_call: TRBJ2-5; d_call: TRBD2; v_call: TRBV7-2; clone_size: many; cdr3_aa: CASSLSPVAGETQYF; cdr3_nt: TGTGCCAGCAGCTTAAGCCCGGTAGCGGGAGAGACCCAGTACTTC
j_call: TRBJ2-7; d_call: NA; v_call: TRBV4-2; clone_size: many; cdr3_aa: CASSRGKSYEQYF; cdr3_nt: TGTGCCAGCAGCCGAGGCAAATCCTACGAGCAGTACTTC
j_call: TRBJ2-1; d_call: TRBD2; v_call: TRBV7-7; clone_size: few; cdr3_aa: CASRSSGRVSYNEQFF; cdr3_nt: TGTGCCAGCAGATCTAGCGGGAGGGTCTCCTACAATGAGCAGTTCTTC
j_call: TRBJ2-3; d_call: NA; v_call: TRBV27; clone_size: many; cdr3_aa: CASSLGGMRPDTQYF; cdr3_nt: TGTGCCAGCAGTTTGGGCGGGATGAGACCAGATACGCAGTATTTT
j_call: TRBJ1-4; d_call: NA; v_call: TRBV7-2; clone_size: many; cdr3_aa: CASSFDRASTNEKLFF; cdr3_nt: TGTGCCAGCAGCTTCGACCGGGCCTCCACTAATGAAAAACTGTTTTTT
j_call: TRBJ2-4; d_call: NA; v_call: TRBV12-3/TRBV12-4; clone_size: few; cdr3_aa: CASSGAAGAKNIQYF; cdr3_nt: TGTGCCAGCAGCGGAGCGGCAGGAGCCAAAAACATTCAGTACTTC
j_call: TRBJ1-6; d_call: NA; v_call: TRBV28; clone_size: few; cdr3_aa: CASSLQGSWNNSPLHF; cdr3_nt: TGTGCCAGCAGTCTACAGGGATCGTGGAATAATTCACCCCTCCACTTT
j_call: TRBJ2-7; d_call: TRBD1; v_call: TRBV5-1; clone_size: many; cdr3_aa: CASSPPFGTDYEQYF; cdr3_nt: TGCGCCAGCAGCCCCCCTTTTGGGACAGACTACGAGCAGTACTTC
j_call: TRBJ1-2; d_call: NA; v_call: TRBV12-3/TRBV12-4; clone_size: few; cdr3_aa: CASSRDTNYGYTF; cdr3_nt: TGTGCCAGCAGTCGGGACACCAATTATGGCTACACCTTC
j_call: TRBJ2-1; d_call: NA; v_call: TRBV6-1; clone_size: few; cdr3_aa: CASSHTPPYNEQFF; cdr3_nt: TGTGCCAGCAGCCATACGCCTCCCTACAATGAGCAGTTCTTC
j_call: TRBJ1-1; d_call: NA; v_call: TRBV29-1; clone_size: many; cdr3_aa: CSVGGGNTEAFF; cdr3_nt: TGCAGCGTGGGAGGAGGGAACACTGAAGCTTTCTTT
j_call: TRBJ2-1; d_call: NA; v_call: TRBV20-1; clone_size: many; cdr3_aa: CSALSYSEQFF; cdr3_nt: TGCAGCGCACTAAGTTACAGTGAGCAGTTCTTC